This TCR beta chain stems from a study of T cell responses to AZD1222 COVID-19 vaccine. Measured with immunoSEQ multiplex PCR; TCRdb has only the in-frame clones, and not every one. Found here are some 170,000 clones, around 93% of them singletons; the top ten hold roughly 1%. Study results and caveats: Clonal diversity was possibly underestimated; the donors were predominantly white British and more often female. Only a handful of AZD1222 recipients, several in all, had baseline seropositivity. Within unmutated variant regions lay the reported targets of nearly half of spike-specific TCRs.

As regards this clone: Its antigen is undetermined.

Germline V lookup: CDR1 MRHNA, CDR2 SNTAGT. The CDR3 runs 15 residues. The V gene end was trimmed by 6 bases and the J gene end by 5 bases; junction bases not matched to a gene: 7. The clonotype originates from an adult who received the MenACWY meningococcal vaccine as a control. This chain connects TRBV6-4 to TRBJ2-5; TRBD2 matches 12 bases. Sequencing was performed on peripheral blood, taken 28 days after the second dose of the MenACWY control vaccine. CDR3 nucleotide sequence: TGTGCCAGCAGCAAGACTAGCGGGGGCCAGGAGACCCAGTACTTC. Amino acids: CASSKTSGGQETQYF.